This entry lists 27 T cell receptor beta chains sequenced from one sample in a study of OX40 agonist ivuxolimab in advanced cancers. The table came from immunoSEQ multiplex PCR; TCRdb's copy has only in-frame clones and leaves some out. The sample shows roughly 49,000 clones, about 80% of them seen only once. The sequencing used CD4+ or CD8+ T cells sorted from blood, collected in a trial of the OX40 agonist ivuxolimab. These TCRs come from an adult with an advanced solid tumor such as melanoma, head and neck, liver or kidney cancer.

This chain links TRBV5-4 with TRBJ2-7; TRBD1 aligns across 9 bases. CDR1 is SGHNT, CDR2 YYREEE, per germline (reference sequence). V lost 2 bases to trimming and J lost 6 bases; unmatched junction nucleotides: 9. The CDR3 totals 15 residues. The CDR3 here is CASSFPSGTGSEQYF. The CDR3 coding sequence is TGTGCCAGCAGCTTTCCCTCTGGGACAGGGAGCGAGCAGTACTTC.

In its sample, this clone was seen once. The chain links TRBV7-6 to TRBJ2-1, with 9 bases fitting TRBD2. This CDR3 region has 15 residues. Trimming cost V 5 bases and J 5 bases; bases outside gene matches: 7. Germline V gene sequence: CDR1 SGHVS, CDR2 FNYEAQ. The CDR3 spells CASSGIAGAHNEQFF. DNA of the CDR3: TGTGCCAGCAGCGGAATAGCGGGGGCCCACAATGAGCAGTTCTTC.

The chain recombines TRBV2 with TRBJ2-7; tentatively, D is TRBD1 (6 bases). V lost 7 bases and J lost 4, with 8 bases in between. The CDR3 runs to 11 residues. Germline CDR1 and CDR2: SNHLY and FYNNEI. Written as DNA, the CDR3 is TGTGCCAGCAAACAGGGATACGAGCAGTACTTC. Protein product: CASKQGYEQYF.

The chain joins TRBV10-3 to TRBJ2-2; tentatively, D is TRBD1 (5 bases). Germline lookup yields CDR1 ENHRY and CDR2 SYGVKD. V dropped 4 bases and J dropped 6 bases, with 9 bases sitting between them. The CDR3 covers 13 residues. CDR3 protein: CAISGGASGELFF. The CDR3 nucleotides are TGTGCCATCAGTGGTGGGGCATCCGGGGAGCTGTTTTTT.

This chain joins TRBV6-5 and TRBJ1-3, with D unresolved. Germline CDR1 reads MNHEY; CDR2 reads SVGAGI. This CDR3 is built from 13 residues. Trimming shortened V by 6 bases and J by 1 base, and 7 bases separated the two germline ends. The CDR3 spells CASSQASGNTIYF. The CDR3 nucleotides read TGTGCCAGCAGCCAGGCATCTGGAAACACCATATATTTT.

The gene calls are TRBV4-1 and TRBJ1-2; D is ambiguous. CDR3 length equals 15 residues. Per the germline V gene, CDR1 is MGHRA and CDR2 is YSYEKL. Trimming cost V 5 bases and J 4 bases, with 17 bases left between them. The CDR3 region is CASSMKNRKTYGYTF. CDR3 DNA sequence: TGCGCCAGCAGCATGAAGAACCGAAAGACCTATGGCTACACCTTC.

The chain is built from TRBV11-3 and TRBJ2-2, with D uncertain. Germline CDR1 reads SGHNT; CDR2 reads YENEEA. The ends were cut back, 1 base at V and 0 bases at J, with 6 bases in the middle. The CDR3 totals 15 residues. In DNA, the CDR3 is TGTGCCAGCAGCTTAGGTCAGGCGAACACCGGGGAGCTGTTTTTT. Amino acids: CASSLGQANTGELFF.

The chain's CDR3 is CAISLGGEQFF. CDR3 bases: TGTGCCATCAGCCTTGGTGGTGAGCAGTTCTTC. V usage is TRBV10-3 and J usage is TRBJ2-1; D call uncertain. Trimming left V 6 bases short and J 9 bases short, with 9 bases between. This CDR3 is built from 11 residues. Germline V lookup: CDR1 ENHRY, CDR2 SYGVKD.

The chain combines TRBV11-2 with TRBJ1-2; D unresolved. Trimming pared 0 bases from V and 7 bases from J, leaving 15 bases between. The CDR3 totals 15 residues. The germline V gene has CDR1 SGHAT and CDR2 FQNNGV. CDR3 in DNA: TGTGCCAGCAGCTTAGATCAGGCAATGACTCGTGGCTACACCTTC. It yields the protein CASSLDQAMTRGYTF.

The gene calls are TRBV19 and TRBJ2-2; D possibly uses TRBD1 or TRBD2 (6 bases each). The V gene lost 2 bases and the J gene lost 4 bases, with 23 bases spanning the gap. The CDR3 runs to 19 residues. The germline CDR1 and CDR2 sequences are LNHDA and SQIVND (reference sequence). Written as DNA, the CDR3 is TGTGCCAGTAGTATAATCATCCATCGGAGAGGGGGGAGCACCGGGGAGCTGTTTTTT. Its protein is CASSIIIHRRGGSTGELFF.

The V and J genes are TRBV4-1 and TRBJ2-1; 12 nucleotides agree with TRBD2. This CDR3 comprises 17 residues. V was clipped by 2 bases and J by 8 bases; unmatched bases: 10. CDR1 and CDR2 (germline): MGHRA, YSYEKL. CDR3 region: CASSQTGTSGPGDEQFF. CDR3 DNA sequence: TGCGCCAGCAGCCAAACCGGGACTAGCGGGCCTGGGGATGAGCAGTTCTTC.

CDR3 loop: CASSPGQSLNSPLHF. The CDR3 DNA reads TGTGCCAGCAGCCCGGGACAGAGCCTTAATTCACCCCTCCACTTT. The chain couples TRBV5-4 to TRBJ1-6; 7 nucleotides align to TRBD1. The CDR3 contains 15 residues. The junction had 7 bases not matched to a gene; V was cut back by 4 bases and J by 6 bases. Germline values: CDR1 SGHNT, CDR2 YYREEE (reference sequence).

The chain links TRBV2 to TRBJ2-7; TRBD1 agrees at 9 bases. The V segment lost 4 bases and the J segment 3 bases; nucleotides outside the gene matches: 7. The CDR3 covers 15 residues. Germline V gene sequence: CDR1 SNHLY, CDR2 FYNNEI. The CDR3: CASSGRTGAGYEQYF. Here the CDR3 DNA reads TGTGCCAGCAGTGGAAGGACAGGGGCAGGCTACGAGCAGTACTTC.

The chain has TRBV7-2 and TRBJ2-5; 7 bases are a match to TRBD1. Germline CDR1 SGHTA, CDR2 FQGNSA. Trimming cost V 5 bases and J 2 bases; bases outside gene matches: 5. The CDR3 totals 14 residues. The CDR3 region is CASSKGGRQETQYF. CDR3 DNA: TGTGCCAGCAGCAAAGGGGGCAGACAAGAGACCCAGTACTTC.

DNA of the CDR3: TGTGCCAGCTCACCGTCTGAGGGGGCGGTCGGCTACACCTTC. Translating gives CASSPSEGAVGYTF. The chain recombines TRBV18 with TRBJ1-2; 7 nucleotides agree with TRBD1. Trimming removed 3 bases from V and 8 bases from J; junction bases left unmatched: 9. The CDR3 sequence is 14 residues long. The germline V gene encodes CDR1 KGHSH and CDR2 LQKENI.

This chain uses TRBV9 with TRBJ2-3, with 11 positions matching TRBD2. Per the germline V gene, CDR1 is SGDLS and CDR2 is YYNGEE. With V trimmed by 5 bases and J by 3 bases, 5 bases remained unmatched. This CDR3 contains 15 residues. CDR3 region: CASSLAGGLTDTQYF. DNA for the CDR3: TGTGCCAGCAGTCTAGCGGGGGGATTGACAGATACGCAGTATTTT. The full variable domain, completed using reference TRBV9 and TRBJ2-3, is DSGVTQTPKHLITATGQRVTLRCSPRSGDLSVYWYQQSLDQGLQFLIQYYNGEERAKGNILERFSAQQFPDLHSELNLSSLELGDSALYFCASSLAGGLTDTQYFGPGTRLTVL.

The chain carries TRBV9 and TRBJ2-5; no firm D call. Trimming removed 4 bases at V and 1 base at J, with 8 bases between. This CDR3 is built from 13 residues. Per the germline V gene, CDR1 is SGDLS and CDR2 is YYNGEE. In DNA form, the CDR3 reads TGTGCCAGCAGCATGGGCCCCCAAGAGACCCAGTACTTC. Its protein is CASSMGPQETQYF. The whole variable domain, remainder taken from reference TRBV9 and TRBJ2-5, is DSGVTQTPKHLITATGQRVTLRCSPRSGDLSVYWYQQSLDQGLQFLIQYYNGEERAKGNILERFSAQQFPDLHSELNLSSLELGDSALYFCASSMGPQETQYFGPGTRLLVL.

The chain links TRBV9 to TRBJ2-5; 10 bases fit TRBD2. Germline CDR1 reads SGDLS; CDR2 reads YYNGEE. The CDR3 consists of 18 residues. V lost 0 bases, J lost 4 bases, and 12 bases stayed unmatched. The CDR3, as DNA: TGTGCCAGCAGCGTAGGGGGGCTAGCGGGGGCCCGTGGAGAGACCCAGTACTTC. This sequence encodes CASSVGGLAGARGETQYF.

The rearrangement joins TRBV14 to TRBJ1-6, with D possibly matching TRBD1 (5 bases). V was trimmed by 4 bases and J by 7 bases, leaving 11 bases between them. In germline, CDR1 is SGHDN, CDR2 FVKESK. This CDR3 has 14 residues. Here the CDR3 DNA reads TGTGCCAGCAGCCTAGTTGGGGGAAATTCACCCCTCCACTTT. This encodes CASSLVGGNSPLHF.

In nucleotides, the CDR3 is TGTGCCAGCAGTTTCCTAGGGGGAGAAGAGACCCAGTACTTC. Amino acid sequence: CASSFLGGEETQYF. The rearrangement uses TRBV27 and TRBJ2-5, with a weak D call TRBD1 (6 bases). Germline V gene sequence: CDR1 MNHEY, CDR2 SMNVEV (reference sequence). The CDR3 is made up of 14 amino acids. V lost 3 bases and J lost 3, with 11 bases in between.

The gene calls are TRBV6-4 and TRBJ1-4, with D tentatively TRBD1 (5 bases). Germline CDR1 MRHNA, CDR2 SNTAGT. The CDR3 runs 12 residues. Trimming cost V 9 bases and J 6 bases, with 11 bases left between them. CDR3 region: CARWGPYEKLFF. The DNA of the CDR3 is TGTGCCAGGTGGGGCCCCTATGAAAAACTGTTTTTT.

This clone was counted between two and nine times. V is TRBV11-2 and J is TRBJ1-1; tentative D call: TRBD1 (6 bases). There are 15 residues in the CDR3. V was pared by 0 bases and J by 3 bases, with 11 bases between. Germline V gives CDR1 SGHAT, CDR2 FQNNGV. CDR3: CASSLEGGWYTEAFF. The CDR3 DNA reads as TGTGCCAGCAGCTTAGAGGGGGGCTGGTACACTGAAGCTTTCTTT. Variable domain in full (rest from reference TRBV11-2 and TRBJ1-1): EAGVAQSPRYKIIEKRQSVAFWCNPISGHATLYWYQQILGQGPKLLIQFQNNGVVDDSQLPKDRFSAERLKGVDSTLKIQPAKLEDSAVYLCASSLEGGWYTEAFFGQGTRLTVV.

The chain joins TRBV18 to TRBJ1-1; D is possibly TRBD1 (5 bases). This CDR3 comprises 14 residues. V lost 8 bases, J lost 0 bases, and 13 bases lay in between. Germline V gene sequence: CDR1 KGHSH, CDR2 LQKENI. CDR3 protein: CASSTRAVNTEAFF. The CDR3 coding sequence is TGTGCCAGCAGTACCAGGGCGGTGAACACTGAAGCTTTCTTT.

This chain connects TRBV29-1 to TRBJ2-3; D gene unclear. The CDR3 contains 12 residues. Trimming cost V 4 bases and J 6 bases, with 11 bases left between them. Germline loops: CDR1 SQVTM, CDR2 ANQGSEA. CDR3 protein: CSVGELGDTQYF. The CDR3 bases are TGCAGCGTTGGAGAACTTGGGGATACGCAGTATTTT.

The chain couples TRBV7-2 to TRBJ1-3; maybe TRBD1 (5 bases). CDR3 length: 14 residues. Per the germline V gene, CDR1 is SGHTA and CDR2 is FQGNSA. Trimming shortened V by 5 bases and J by 8 bases, and 16 bases separated the two germline ends. CDR3: CASSRGGRSDTIYF. CDR3 nucleotide sequence: TGTGCCAGCAGCCGGGGGGGACGATCGGACACCATATATTTT. The variable domain in full, with the rest retrieved from reference TRBV7-2 and TRBJ1-3, is GAGVSQSPSNKVTEKGKDVELRCDPISGHTALYWYRQSLGQGLEFLIYFQGNSAPDKSGLPSDRFSAERTGGSVSTLTIQRTQQEDSAVYLCASSRGGRSDTIYFGEGSWLTVV.

CDR3 nucleotides: TGTGCCAGTAGTGGACAGGGGTGGGAGGGCAATCAGCCCCAGCATTTT. Encoded protein: CASSGQGWEGNQPQHF. The J gene is TRBJ1-5, the V gene TRBV19; 9 nucleotides align to TRBD1. Germline V gives CDR1 LNHDA, CDR2 SQIVND (reference sequence). The CDR3 has 16 amino acids. The V and J ends lost 5 bases and 2 bases, in that order; junction bases with no gene match: 7. Full variable domain (remainder filled in from reference TRBV19 and TRBJ1-5): DGGITQSPKYLFRKEGQNVTLSCEQNLNHDAMYWYRQDPGQGLRLIYYSQIVNDFQKGDIAEGYSVSREKKESFPLTVTSAQKNPTAFYLCASSGQGWEGNQPQHFGDGTRLSIL.

The CDR3: CASSLGGGPTDTQYF. In DNA form, the CDR3 reads TGTGCCAGCAGCTTAGGCGGGGGGCCCACAGATACGCAGTATTTT. The chain recombines TRBV7-3 with TRBJ2-3, with 8 nucleotides matching TRBD2. The J segment lost 2 bases and the V segment lost 2 bases, leaving 3 bases of the junction unmatched. Germline CDR1 reads SGHTA; CDR2 reads FQGTGA. The CDR3 runs to 15 residues.